These 30 T cell receptor beta chains came from one sample sequenced in a study of identifying expanded T cells in peripheral blood. TCRdb keeps only in-frame clones here, not all; method: immunoSEQ multiplex PCR. The sample holds about 100,000 clones; 88% are singletons and the top ten take about 6%. The sequencing sample was made of blood. The receptor source for this set is a person aged 18 to 70 in good health.

V and J are TRBV6-5 and TRBJ1-5; D gene uncertain. The V end was cut by 5 bases, the J end by 7 bases, with 12 bases between. CDR1 is MNHEY, CDR2 SVGAGI, per germline. The CDR3 has 13 residues. The CDR3 protein is CASSMGLEQPQHF. As DNA, the CDR3 is TGTGCCAGCAGTATGGGGTTGGAGCAGCCCCAGCATTTT.

This chain links TRBV2 with TRBJ2-7, with 8 bases identical to TRBD2. CDR1 SNHLY and CDR2 FYNNEI come from the germline V gene. The CDR3 runs to 14 residues. V shed 9 bases and J 3 bases; nucleotides not matched to a gene: 10. Written as DNA, the CDR3 is TGTGCCAGTACCGGGGGGGCGAAATTCTACGAGCAGTACTTC. This translates into CASTGGAKFYEQYF. The full variable domain, with the rest looked up from reference TRBV2 and TRBJ2-7, is EPEVTQTPSHQVTQMGQEVILRCVPISNHLYFYWYRQILGQKVEFLVSFYNNEISEKSEIFDDQFSVERPDGSNFTLKIRSTKLEDSAMYFCASTGGAKFYEQYFGPGTRLTVT.

The rearrangement links TRBV11-2 to TRBJ1-1; D not resolved. Germline V lookup: CDR1 SGHAT, CDR2 FQNNGV. The CDR3 is 14 amino acids. Between the trimmed V and J ends, which lost 6 bases and 0 bases, there was a span of 11 bases. For the CDR3, the DNA is TGTGCCAGCAGGCGACCTTTCATGAACACTGAAGCTTTCTTT. Amino acids: CASRRPFMNTEAFF.

The J gene is TRBJ1-2, the V gene TRBV4-1; D is undetermined. Trimming removed 2 bases from V and 5 bases from J, with 9 bases in between. The CDR3 length is 13 residues. Germline V gene lookup returns CDR1 MGHRA and CDR2 YSYEKL. The CDR3 sequence is CASSQISAYGYTF. CDR3 bases: TGCGCCAGCAGCCAAATCAGTGCGTATGGCTACACCTTC.

Note on this clone: Other DNA sequences in this sample translate to the same CDR3. V is TRBV7-2 and J is TRBJ1-5, with no clear D. CDR3 length equals 13 residues. The germline V and J ends were trimmed by 5 bases and 4 bases, with 9 bases remaining between them. Per the germline V gene, CDR1 is SGHTA and CDR2 is FQGNSA. The CDR3 DNA reads as TGTGCCAGCAGCCTCGCCCCTAATCAGCCCCAGCATTTT. Amino acids: CASSLAPNQPQHF.

The chain recombines TRBV6-6 with TRBJ1-2; tentative D call: TRBD1 (6 bases). Germline V CDR1 and CDR2: MNHNY, SVGAGI (reference sequence). V lost 7 bases and J lost 8, with 26 bases in between. This CDR3 comprises 16 residues. The CDR3 here is CASTSGARGKVGGYTF. In DNA, the CDR3 is TGTGCCAGCACCTCAGGGGCTCGAGGGAAGGTGGGAGGCTACACCTTC.

V usage is TRBV18 and J usage is TRBJ1-1; the D is unclear. V gave up 5 bases and J gave up 3 bases, with 13 bases separating them. Germline assignment: CDR1 KGHSH and CDR2 LQKENI. The CDR3 totals 14 residues. The CDR3 is CASSSIPGDTEAFF. As DNA, the CDR3 is TGTGCCAGCTCATCCATACCCGGGGACACTGAAGCTTTCTTT.

This clone has a single count. The V and J genes are TRBV7-2 and TRBJ1-3; no firm D call. The V gene lost 1 base and the J gene lost 3 bases, with 4 bases spanning the gap. Germline assignment: CDR1 SGHTA and CDR2 FQGNSA. The CDR3 is 13 amino acids. The CDR3 DNA reads TGTGCCAGCAGCTTAGACAGTGGAAACACCATATATTTT. It is translated as CASSLDSGNTIYF.

This chain joins TRBV6-5 and TRBJ2-6, with no clear D. This CDR3 is built from 15 residues. Germline loops: CDR1 MNHEY, CDR2 SVGAGI. The V end was cut by 2 bases, the J end by 2 bases, with 7 bases between. In nucleotides, the CDR3 is TGTGCCAGCAGTTACACAAGGGCTGGGGCCAACGTCCTGACTTTC. Protein sequence: CASSYTRAGANVLTF.

This clone was detected once. The V and J genes are TRBV25-1 and TRBJ1-1, with 7 bases lining up with TRBD1. The CDR3 has 14 residues. Trimming at V came to 4 bases and at J to 1 base, leaving 3 bases not matched to a gene. CDR1 and CDR2 (germline): MGHDK, SYGVNS. This chain's CDR3 is CASSGRQGNTEAFF. As DNA, the CDR3 is TGTGCCAGCAGTGGCCGACAGGGGAACACTGAAGCTTTCTTT. Filled out from reference TRBV25-1 and TRBJ1-1, the complete variable domain reads EADIYQTPRYLVIGTGKKITLECSQTMGHDKMYWYQQDPGMELHLIHYSYGVNSTEKGDLSSESTVSRIRTEHFPLTLESARPSHTSQYLCASSGRQGNTEAFFGQGTRLTVV.

The table lists this clone with a count of one. This chain joins TRBV5-8 and TRBJ2-7; D may be TRBD1 (7 bases). Germline lookup yields CDR1 SGHTS and CDR2 YDEGEE. CDR3 length: 13 residues. The ends were cut back, 1 base at V and 12 bases at J, with 17 bases in the middle. The CDR3 is CASSLQRGTVGYF. The CDR3 coding sequence is TGTGCCAGCAGCTTGCAACGCGGGACAGTTGGGTACTTC.

This clone turned up a few times. The chain combines TRBV6-6 with TRBJ1-1; D is perhaps TRBD1 (5 bases). Deletions cut 2 bases from V and 6 bases from J, with 13 bases between. The length of the CDR3 is 14 residues. Germline V lookup: CDR1 MNHNY, CDR2 SVGAGI (reference sequence). CDR3 protein: CASSYGAVSSEAFF. The CDR3 DNA reads as TGTGCCAGCAGTTACGGGGCAGTAAGCTCTGAAGCTTTCTTT.

The chain has TRBV5-1 and TRBJ2-1, with 12 bases fitting TRBD1. Germline CDR1 is SGHRS and CDR2 is YFSETQ. The CDR3 extends over 14 amino acids. J gave up 12 bases and V 5 bases, and 9 bases lay outside the gene matches. Here the CDR3 reads CASRGTGGDIRQFF. CDR3 DNA: TGCGCCAGCAGAGGGACAGGGGGCGATATAAGGCAGTTCTTC.

V usage is TRBV2 and J usage is TRBJ1-2; 7 bases are a match to TRBD1. The CDR3 is 14 amino acids. In germline, CDR1 is SNHLY, CDR2 FYNNEI. V lost 7 bases, J lost 3 bases, and 8 bases stayed unmatched. CDR3 DNA sequence: TGTGCCAGCACGACTGACAGGGCGTACTATGGCTACACCTTC. Translated, it gives CASTTDRAYYGYTF.

The V gene is TRBV6-6, the J gene TRBJ1-1; no clear D. The V end was cut by 5 bases, the J end by 4 bases, with 17 bases between. The CDR3 consists of 15 residues. Germline assignment: CDR1 MNHNY and CDR2 SVGAGI (reference sequence). CDR3 region: CASSIGSVLGTEAFF. In nucleotides, the CDR3 is TGTGCCAGCAGTATAGGGTCAGTTCTTGGCACTGAAGCTTTCTTT.

DNA for the CDR3: TGCGCCAGCAGCTTAACAGGGGGAACCTACGAGCAGTACTTC. The encoded protein is CASSLTGGTYEQYF. This chain joins TRBV5-1 and TRBJ2-7; 8 nucleotides line up with TRBD1. This CDR3 contains 14 residues. V gave up 2 bases and J gave up 2 bases; unmatched junction bases: 3. Germline V CDR1 and CDR2: SGHRS, YFSETQ.

The J gene is TRBJ2-1, the V gene TRBV5-4, with TRBD2 as a possible D gene (6 bases). The CDR3 consists of 17 residues. The germline V gene encodes CDR1 SGHNT and CDR2 YYREEE (reference sequence). V lost 6 bases, J lost 3 bases, and 22 bases lay in between. The CDR3, as DNA: TGTGCCAGCACCCCCCCCTTGGAGGGCCGATTCTACAATGAGCAGTTCTTC. The encoded protein is CASTPPLEGRFYNEQFF.

The chain joins TRBV5-4 to TRBJ2-7; no clear D gene. Germline V lookup: CDR1 SGHNT, CDR2 YYREEE (reference sequence). The CDR3 totals 14 residues. V lost 0 bases and J lost 2, with 9 bases in between. The CDR3 here is CASSLGGSPYEQYF. CDR3 bases: TGTGCCAGCAGCTTGGGCGGTAGCCCCTACGAGCAGTACTTC.

DNA of the CDR3: TGTGCCAGCAGCGCGGGACAGCGGAGCTCCTACAATGAGCAGTTCTTC. Protein: CASSAGQRSSYNEQFF. This chain uses TRBV5-6 with TRBJ2-1; possibly TRBD1 for D (7 bases). The CDR3 length is 16 residues. Per germline, CDR1 SGHDT and CDR2 YYEEEE. The germline V and J ends were trimmed by 4 bases and 0 bases, with 14 bases remaining between them.

This clone has just a few counts. The chain has TRBV6-1 and TRBJ1-5; no definite D call. The length of the CDR3 is 16 residues. Trimming shortened V by 1 base and J by 6 bases, and 16 bases separated the two germline ends. CDR1 is MNHNS, CDR2 SASEGT, per germline. The CDR3 DNA reads as TGTGCCAGCAGTGAAGGTAAAGGGTCTACGAGTCAGCCCCAGCATTTT. Encoded protein: CASSEGKGSTSQPQHF.

The chain links TRBV25-1 to TRBJ1-2; 12 bases agree with TRBD1. CDR3 size: 15 residues. With 7 bases clipped from V and 3 bases from J, the junction kept 6 bases outside the gene matches. Germline values: CDR1 MGHDK, CDR2 SYGVNS. CDR3: CASTGTGGLYYGYTF. CDR3 bases: TGTGCCAGCACCGGGACAGGGGGCTTGTACTATGGCTACACCTTC.

The V call is TRBV9, the J call TRBJ2-6; D unclear. Germline V gene lookup returns CDR1 SGDLS and CDR2 YYNGEE. Deletions cut 0 bases from V and 0 bases from J, with 7 bases between. The CDR3 spans 16 residues. In DNA form, the CDR3 reads TGTGCCAGCAGCGTAGTACCCGGCTCTGGGGCCAACGTCCTGACTTTC. Translation gives CASSVVPGSGANVLTF.

This clone was recorded once. This rearrangement joins TRBV7-2 to TRBJ2-1; tentative D call: TRBD1 (8 bases). Between the trimmed V and J ends, which lost 4 bases and 3 bases, there was a span of 13 bases. CDR1 and CDR2 (germline): SGHTA, FQGNSA. The CDR3 runs to 15 residues. The CDR3 DNA reads TGTGCCAGCAGCTCACAGGGGGAGGGCTACAATGAGCAGTTCTTC. It encodes CASSSQGEGYNEQFF.

The gene calls are TRBV12-5 and TRBJ2-3; D is perhaps TRBD2 (6 bases). The germline gives CDR1 LGHNT, CDR2 FRNRAP. V was trimmed by 0 bases and J by 1 base, leaving 14 bases between them. The CDR3 spans 17 residues. DNA for the CDR3: TGTGCTAGTGGTTTGGTGGTCGGGGGAGCCCGCACAGATACGCAGTATTTT. Protein: CASGLVVGGARTDTQYF.

V and J are TRBV6-1 and TRBJ1-2; D is possibly TRBD1 (6 bases). Germline V gene data show CDR1 as MNHNS and CDR2 as SASEGT. V lost 3 bases to trimming and J lost 3 bases, with 8 bases between them. The CDR3 totals 13 residues. The CDR3 here is CASSERGDYGYTF. The DNA for the CDR3 is TGTGCCAGCAGTGAGAGGGGGGACTATGGCTACACCTTC.

The chain is built from TRBV6-1 and TRBJ2-3, with a weak D call TRBD2 (7 bases). CDR3 size: 18 residues. Looked up from germline, CDR1 is MNHNS and CDR2 is SASEGT. V was pared by 3 bases and J by 2 bases, with 21 bases between. CDR3 in amino acids: CASSDERVQGGATDTQYF. The CDR3 DNA sequence: TGTGCCAGCAGTGATGAACGAGTTCAAGGGGGGGCCACAGATACGCAGTATTTT.

This clone has a handful of counts. The gene calls are TRBV7-2 and TRBJ1-2; TRBD1 matches 9 bases. The CDR3 is 17 amino acids. V shed 5 bases, J shed 5 bases, and the junction held 15 bases outside the gene matches. Germline V lookup: CDR1 SGHTA, CDR2 FQGNSA. CDR3 in DNA: TGTGCCAGCAGCCCTCGTCCTCCGGGACAGGGCGCATATGGCTACACCTTC. It is translated as CASSPRPPGQGAYGYTF. Full variable domain (outside the CDR3, taken from reference TRBV7-2 and TRBJ1-2): GAGVSQSPSNKVTEKGKDVELRCDPISGHTALYWYRQSLGQGLEFLIYFQGNSAPDKSGLPSDRFSAERTGGSVSTLTIQRTQQEDSAVYLCASSPRPPGQGAYGYTFGSGTRLTVV.

The chain is built from TRBV9 and TRBJ2-2, with TRBD1 identical over 8 bases. CDR1 and CDR2 from the germline V gene are SGDLS and YYNGEE. After removal of 4 bases from V and 4 bases from J, the junction contained 9 bases not matched to a gene. The CDR3 contains 16 residues. CDR3 coding DNA: TGTGCCAGCAGCACTCGGACAGGGACGGGCACCGGGGAGCTGTTTTTT. It is translated as CASSTRTGTGTGELFF. The full variable domain, in which reference TRBV9 and TRBJ2-2 provide the parts outside the CDR3, is DSGVTQTPKHLITATGQRVTLRCSPRSGDLSVYWYQQSLDQGLQFLIQYYNGEERAKGNILERFSAQQFPDLHSELNLSSLELGDSALYFCASSTRTGTGTGELFFGEGSRLTVL.

The rearrangement links TRBV29-1 to TRBJ1-2, with 11 bases fitting TRBD1. With 6 bases clipped from V and 2 bases from J, the junction kept 2 bases outside the gene matches. Per germline, CDR1 SQVTM and CDR2 ANQGSEA. The CDR3 length is 13 residues. CDR3 protein: CSVRTGGNYGYTF. The CDR3 DNA is TGCAGCGTAAGGACAGGGGGCAACTATGGCTACACCTTC.

The chain is built from TRBV20-1 and TRBJ1-2; D gene ambiguous. Trimming removed 6 bases at V and 8 bases at J, with 13 bases between. Germline V gene lookup returns CDR1 DFQATT and CDR2 SNEGSKA (reference sequence). The CDR3 contains 11 residues. The CDR3 loop is CSAPLGRGYTF. CDR3 DNA: TGCAGTGCCCCTCTGGGGAGAGGCTACACCTTC.